One sample yielded the 20 T cell receptor beta chains listed below, sequenced in a study of cytomegalovirus exposure and HLA in healthy donors. The study ran its PCR with 60 Vbeta and 13 Jbeta primers. Here immunoSEQ multiplex PCR was the method, and the copy in TCRdb shows in-frame clones only, minus some. This sample has over 130,000 clones; roughly 80% occur once, and the top ten carry 1.2%. Input material: PBMCs. The receptors derive from a female donor in good health and CMV-seronegative.

The chain links TRBV29-1 to TRBJ1-1; TRBD1 aligns across 7 bases. Germline V gene data show CDR1 as SQVTM and CDR2 as ANQGSEA. CDR3 length: 13 amino acids. The V gene end was trimmed by 5 bases and the J gene end by 1 base; junction bases not matched to a gene: 4. CDR3 DNA: TGCAGCGTTTCTAGGACAGGGAACACTGAAGCTTTCTTT. The encoded protein is CSVSRTGNTEAFF.

This clone is a singleton in its sample. The chain joins TRBV28 to TRBJ1-4; 12 bases agree with TRBD1. The CDR3 is made up of 16 amino acids. Losses at the gene ends were 6 bases for V and 8 bases for J; bases not matched to a gene: 10. From germline, CDR1 is MDHEN and CDR2 SYDVKM. The CDR3 spells CASSLGTGQGAEKLFF. The DNA of the CDR3 is TGTGCCAGCAGCCTAGGGACGGGACAGGGGGCAGAAAAACTGTTTTTT.

The V gene is TRBV2, the J gene TRBJ2-2, with 10 bases fitting TRBD1. Germline lookup yields CDR1 SNHLY and CDR2 FYNNEI. The CDR3 loop spans 16 amino acids. The V and J ends lost 6 bases and 5 bases, in that order; junction bases with no gene match: 9. The CDR3 spells CASSEPGQGMTGELFF. CDR3 nucleotides: TGTGCCAGCAGCGAGCCGGGACAGGGGATGACCGGGGAGCTGTTTTTT.

A note on this clone: The same CDR3 is also encoded by other DNA sequences in this sample. This sequence joins TRBV29-1 and TRBJ2-3; no definite D call. Germline V gives CDR1 SQVTM, CDR2 ANQGSEA. Deletions cut 4 bases from V and 2 bases from J, with 10 bases between. The CDR3 sequence is 13 residues long. CDR3 nucleotides: TGCAGCGTTGTCGGCGGCTTCACAGATACGCAGTATTTT. Translation gives CSVVGGFTDTQYF.

This chain joins TRBV28 and TRBJ1-1, with D unresolved. This CDR3 spans 13 amino acids. V shed 2 bases and J shed 7 bases, with 11 bases lying between them. Germline V gene data show CDR1 as MDHEN and CDR2 as SYDVKM. The CDR3 DNA is TGTGCCAGCAGTTTACATACCCGGGATGAAGCTTTCTTT. Translated: CASSLHTRDEAFF.

V usage is TRBV28 and J usage is TRBJ1-4; TRBD1 is a possible D gene (5 bases). Germline V gene sequence: CDR1 MDHEN, CDR2 SYDVKM. The CDR3 extends over 17 amino acids. With 5 bases removed from V and 0 bases from J, the gap between germline ends came to 16 bases. CDR3 region: CASSLDRQIATNEKLFF. The CDR3, as DNA: TGTGCCAGCAGTCTTGACCGACAGATTGCAACTAATGAAAAACTGTTTTTT.

The chain employs TRBV4-1 and TRBJ1-4; D is uncertain. CDR1 is MGHRA, CDR2 YSYEKL, per germline. Trimming removed 2 bases from V and 7 bases from J, with 32 bases in between. The CDR3 extends over 21 amino acids. The CDR3 DNA follows: TGCGCCAGCAGCCAAAAGCTAGAATACCGGGAACCCACCGGGGTTTTTGAAAAACTGTTTTTT. Its protein product is CASSQKLEYREPTGVFEKLFF.

The chain combines TRBV6-6 with TRBJ2-5, with D possibly being TRBD1 (6 bases). In germline, CDR1 is MNHNY, CDR2 SVGAGI (reference sequence). Between the trimmed V and J ends, which lost 1 base and 5 bases, there was a span of 8 bases. The length of the CDR3 is 13 residues. The CDR3 region is CASSYLGAETQYF. In DNA, the CDR3 is TGTGCCAGCAGTTACTTGGGGGCGGAGACCCAGTACTTC.

This clone was picked up a small number of times. V gene TRBV18 combines with J gene TRBJ1-1, with a tentative D call TRBD1 (5 bases). Germline CDR1 KGHSH, CDR2 LQKENI. The CDR3 is made up of 14 amino acids. The V and J ends lost 6 bases and 2 bases respectively, with 13 bases between them. For the CDR3, the DNA is TGTGCCAGCTCCCGATTAGACAGCAACACTGAAGCTTTCTTT. Its protein is CASSRLDSNTEAFF. The whole variable domain, remainder taken from reference TRBV18 and TRBJ1-1, is NAGVMQNPRHLVRRRGQEARLRCSPMKGHSHVYWYRQLPEEGLKFMVYLQKENIIDESGMPKERFSAEFPKEGPSILRIQQVVRGDSAAYFCASSRLDSNTEAFFGQGTRLTVV.

The chain recombines TRBV6-1 with TRBJ2-1, with 7 bases fitting TRBD2. With 2 bases clipped from V and 3 bases from J, the junction kept 7 bases outside the gene matches. Germline CDR1 is MNHNS and CDR2 is SASEGT. The CDR3 extends over 16 amino acids. CDR3 coding DNA: TGTGCCAGCAGTGAAAAGGGACTAAAGGGCTACAATGAGCAGTTCTTC. Amino acid sequence: CASSEKGLKGYNEQFF.

This clone was counted once. The V and J genes are TRBV25-1 and TRBJ2-5, with TRBD1 matching 9 bases. The CDR3 loop spans 15 amino acids. Germline assignment: CDR1 MGHDK and CDR2 SYGVNS. Trimming cost V 3 bases and J 5 bases; bases outside gene matches: 7. CDR3 DNA: TGTGCCAGCAGTGAGTCGGGACAGGGCAAGGAGACCCAGTACTTC. Residues: CASSESGQGKETQYF.

V and J are TRBV19 and TRBJ1-1; TRBD1 matches at 8 bases. The V gene's germline CDR1 is LNHDA and CDR2 SQIVND (reference sequence). V lost 2 bases and J lost 2; bases outside the gene matches: 4. The CDR3 runs 15 residues. The CDR3, as DNA: TGTGCCAGTAGTATAACAGGACAGGGAAACACTGAAGCTTTCTTT. Amino acids: CASSITGQGNTEAFF.

This clone occurred a few times. A far larger clone is off by one base, so a read error is likely. Distinct nucleotide sequences in the sample also encode this CDR3. The V gene is TRBV27, the J gene TRBJ2-1; D possibly corresponds to TRBD2 (6 bases). The CDR3 runs to 15 residues. The V gene lost 6 bases and the J gene lost 3 bases, with 15 bases spanning the gap. Germline V gene lookup returns CDR1 MNHEY and CDR2 SMNVEV (reference sequence). CDR3 DNA sequence: TGTGCCAGCAGGGGACTTAGGGAGAGCTACAATGAGCAGTTCTTC. Encoded protein: CASRGLRESYNEQFF.

This chain connects TRBV18 to TRBJ2-5; 9 nucleotides line up with TRBD1. The CDR3 has 14 residues. The germline CDR1 and CDR2 sequences are KGHSH and LQKENI. Trimming removed 2 bases from V and 4 bases from J; junction bases left unmatched: 2. CDR3 in DNA: TGTGCCAGCTCACCAAGACAGGGGGTAGAGACCCAGTACTTC. It is translated as CASSPRQGVETQYF.

This clone was picked up a small number of times. The rearrangement joins TRBV19 to TRBJ1-4; 9 bases fit TRBD1. The CDR3 contains 15 residues. Germline V gene data show CDR1 as LNHDA and CDR2 as SQIVND (reference sequence). Trimming cost V 3 bases and J 7 bases; bases outside gene matches: 6. CDR3: CASSMDRGGFEKLFF. CDR3 DNA sequence: TGTGCCAGTAGTATGGACAGGGGAGGCTTTGAAAAACTGTTTTTT.

V is TRBV30 and J is TRBJ2-3; D unclear. Germline CDR1 GTSNPN, CDR2 SVGIG (reference sequence). Deletions cut 2 bases from V and 5 bases from J, with 8 bases between. The CDR3 runs 12 residues. CDR3 in DNA: TGTGCCTGGAGTTTCGCCGGAGATACGCAGTATTTT. Protein sequence: CAWSFAGDTQYF.

The genes are TRBV5-6 and TRBJ2-7, with TRBD2 matching 7 bases. CDR3 length: 15 residues. The V and J ends lost 4 bases and 6 bases, in that order; junction bases with no gene match: 13. Germline CDR1 and CDR2: SGHDT and YYEEEE. The CDR3 reads CASSLRLAVSLEQYF. The CDR3 coding sequence is TGTGCCAGCAGCCTAAGACTAGCAGTCTCCCTCGAGCAGTACTTC.

The V call is TRBV6-6, the J call TRBJ2-5, with D perhaps TRBD2 (6 bases). CDR3 length: 13 residues. V was cut by 6 bases and J by 4 bases, with 12 bases left in between. Germline values: CDR1 MNHNY, CDR2 SVGAGI (reference sequence). Written as DNA, the CDR3 is TGTGCCAGCAGGCTGGCGGGGCGAGAGACCCAGTACTTC. This encodes CASRLAGRETQYF.

This clone was recorded once. This chain joins TRBV5-1 and TRBJ1-1; a possible D gene is TRBD1 (5 bases). Per the germline V gene, CDR1 is SGHRS and CDR2 is YFSETQ. V lost 0 bases and J 5 bases, leaving 11 bases between the germline ends. CDR3 length equals 14 residues. Written as DNA, the CDR3 is TGCGCCAGCAGCTTGGGGGACGGGGGGACTGAAGCTTTCTTT. Its protein product is CASSLGDGGTEAFF. Looking up the rest from reference TRBV5-1 and TRBJ1-1 gives the full variable domain: KAGVTQTPRYLIKTRGQQVTLSCSPISGHRSVSWYQQTPGQGLQFLFEYFSETQRNKGNFPGRFSGRQFSNSRSEMNVSTLELGDSALYLCASSLGDGGTEAFFGQGTRLTVV.

This clone has only one observation. The chain uses TRBV7-9 and TRBJ1-2; 8 nucleotides align to TRBD1. This CDR3 is 15 amino acids long. Germline assignment: CDR1 SEHNR and CDR2 FQNEAQ (reference sequence). V shed 1 base, J shed 6 bases, and the junction held 7 bases outside the gene matches. CDR3 in DNA: TGTGCCAGCAGCTTAGAGGACAGGGCGGAGGATGGCTACACCTTC. The encoded protein is CASSLEDRAEDGYTF.